The rows below give T cell receptor beta chains drawn from one sample of a study of CD8 T cells in Susac syndrome. TCRdb re-called the immunoSEQ multiplex PCR reads through MiXCR, storing one row per CDR3 protein. This table has 150,000 to 200,000 distinct CDR3 sequences, roughly 93% appearing once. Sequencing was done on a sample of CD4+ T cells from PBMCs. These receptors were taken from a human donor in good health. Both conserved end residues are part of each CDR3. A D gene is named only where the DNA matches it firmly.

d_gene | j_gene | v_gene | CDR3aa | CDR3nt
NA | TRBJ1-6 | TRBV29-1 | CSVEDGINSPLHF | TGCAGCGTCGAGGACGGGATTAATTCACCCCTCCACTTT
NA | TRBJ2-7 | TRBV20-1 | CSARDPPATEQYF | TGCAGTGCTAGAGACCCCCCAGCGACCGAGCAGTACTTC
NA | TRBJ2-5 | TRBV20-1 | CSSQKGQQETQYF | TGCAGTTCACAAAAGGGCCAGCAGGAGACCCAGTACTTC
TRBD1 | TRBJ1-1 | TRBV2 | CASRVTGATEAFF | TGTGCCAGCAGAGTGACAGGGGCCACTGAAGCTTTCTTT
NA | TRBJ2-3 | TRBV9 | CASSEGLYTDTQYF | TGTGCCAGCAGCGAGGGACTTTACACAGATACGCAGTATTTT
NA | TRBJ2-7 | TRBV25-1 | CASSDVGALFEQYF | TGTGCCAGCAGTGACGTAGGGGCCCTTTTCGAGCAGTACTTC
NA | TRBJ2-5 | TRBV15 | CATSRSQIQETQYF | TGTGCCACCAGCAGATCCCAGATCCAAGAGACCCAGTACTTC
NA | TRBJ1-5 | TRBV14 | CASNQTQSAQPQHF | TGTGCCAGCAACCAAACCCAGTCGGCGCAGCCCCAGCATTTT
TRBD1 | TRBJ2-7 | TRBV30 | CALTGAYEQYF | TGTGCCTTGACAGGGGCCTACGAGCAGTACTTC
NA | TRBJ2-2 | TRBV2 | CASRPGQARNTGELFF | TGTGCCAGCAGGCCCGGACAAGCGCGGAACACCGGGGAGCTGTTTTTT
NA | TRBJ1-5 | TRBV6-1 | CASSEAGPQSNQPQHF | TGTGCCAGCAGTGAAGCGGGCCCACAGAGCAATCAGCCCCAGCATTTT
NA | TRBJ2-4 | TRBV4-1 | CASKDTRIAKNIQYF | TGCGCCAGCAAGGATACGAGAATAGCCAAAAACATTCAGTACTTC
NA | TRBJ2-3 | TRBV5-1 | CASSLSGGVTDTQYF | TGCGCCAGCAGCTTGTCTGGGGGCGTCACAGATACGCAGTATTTT